These 5 T cell receptor beta chains share one sample of origin, sequenced in a study of CD8 T cells in Susac syndrome. Reverse transcription of roughly 0.5 to 1 ug RNA was performed with random hexamers. MiXCR, applied by TCRdb to the immunoSEQ multiplex PCR reads, yields one record per CDR3 protein. Among about 180,000 distinct CDR3 sequences listed, 85% to 95% were seen once. Sequencing input: CD4+ T cells from PBMCs. The receptors shown here come from a human donor with Susac syndrome.

A single count supports this clonotype. The chain recombines TRBV7-9 with TRBJ1-1; possibly TRBD1 for D (5 bases). V lost 5 bases and J 1 base, leaving 17 bases between the germline ends. Germline values: CDR1 SEHNR, CDR2 FQNEAQ (reference sequence). The CDR3 runs 16 residues. CDR3 nucleotide sequence: TGTGCCAGCAGCGACAGTTCTCCATCGGAGAACACTGAAGCTTTCTTT. Translated: CASSDSSPSENTEAFF. Full variable domain (rest looked up from reference TRBV7-9 and TRBJ1-1): DTGVSQNPRHKITKRGQNVTFRCDPISEHNRLYWYRQTLGQGPEFLTYFQNEAQLEKSRLLSDRFSAERPKGSFSTLEIQRTEQGDSAMYLCASSDSSPSENTEAFFGQGTRLTVV.

Of note for this clonotype: One end of the junction varies from germline; a read error may be responsible. The chain employs TRBV7-7 and TRBJ2-5; D might be TRBD1 (5 bases). CDR3 length equals 14 residues. Germline V lookup: CDR1 SSHAT, CDR2 FNYEAQ (reference sequence). CDR3 sequence reads: CASSLDRARETQYF. The CDR3 DNA reads as TGTGCTAGCAGCTTAGACAGAGCTCGTGAGACCCAGTACTTC. The complete variable domain, with remaining parts taken from reference TRBV7-7 and TRBJ2-5, reads GAGVSQSPRYKVTKRGQDVTLRCDPISSHATLYWYQQALGQGPEFLTYFNYEAQPDKSGLPSDRFSAERPEGSISTLTIQRTEQRDSAMYRCASSLDRARETQYFGPGTRLLVL.

The chain uses TRBV20-1 and TRBJ2-7; 12 positions agree with TRBD1. Germline CDR1 DFQATT, CDR2 SNEGSKA (reference sequence). This CDR3 is 18 amino acids long. V gave up 1 base and J gave up 1 base; unmatched junction bases: 11. CDR3 sequence: CSARVAPPGQGASYEQYF. CDR3 DNA: TGCAGTGCTAGAGTGGCCCCCCCGGGACAGGGGGCTTCCTACGAGCAGTACTTC.

The chain uses TRBV4-2 and TRBJ1-1; no reliable D call. V dropped 3 bases and J dropped 1 base, with 6 bases sitting between them. The CDR3 spans 13 residues. CDR1 is LGHNA, CDR2 YNFKEQ, per germline. CDR3: CASSQGPNTEAFF. The CDR3 region has the DNA TGTGCCAGCAGCCAGGGCCCGAACACTGAAGCTTTCTTT.

This sequence joins TRBV20-1 and TRBJ1-5; D gene unclear. The CDR3 loop spans 15 amino acids. The germline gives CDR1 DFQATT, CDR2 SNEGSKA (reference sequence). The ends were cut back, 3 bases at V and 0 bases at J, with 12 bases in the middle. CDR3 sequence: CSASSDGYSNQPQHF. CDR3 coding DNA: TGCAGTGCTAGTTCGGACGGATATAGCAATCAGCCCCAGCATTTT.